This is a list of T cell receptor beta chains from one sample in a study of blood T cell repertoires in COVID-19. Assay used: immunoSEQ multiplex PCR; TCRdb lists only in-frame clones, some missing. The sample consists of 250,000 or so clones, about 83% of them appearing once. The material sequenced was peripheral blood. The receptor set was obtained from a woman in her thirties or forties who had recovered from COVID-19. Both conserved end residues are trimmed from each CDR3.

ASTQGQGAHNEQF	TRBV6-5	TRBJ2-1	13
ATSMRRTGTQY	TRBV15	TRBJ2-3	11
ASSWGDSSGNTIY	TRBV3-1/TRBV3-2	TRBJ1-3	13
AWDRGPGANVLT	TRBV30	TRBJ2-6	12
ASSREDEQF	TRBV2	TRBJ2-1	9
AWSAGYQPQH	TRBV30	TRBJ1-5	10
ATSLDRGPYQPQH	TRBV15	TRBJ1-5	13
ASVGGAYEQY	TRBV7-9	TRBJ2-7	10
ASSLRTGYSGELF	TRBV28	TRBJ2-2	13
ASSSNYYEQY	TRBV6-2/TRBV6-3	TRBJ2-7	10
ASRTGQPQINTIY	TRBV6-5	TRBJ1-3	13
ASSQFLLAGGQYNEQF	TRBV3-1/TRBV3-2	TRBJ2-1	16
SASLGRFLSPLH	TRBV20-1	TRBJ1-6	12
ASRGQGLNQPQH	TRBV6-5	TRBJ1-5	12